The source of this TCR beta chain is a study of Ad26.COV2.S vaccination and SARS-CoV-2 variants. Losses at the gene ends were 5 bases for V and 4 bases for J; bases not matched to a gene: 7. The CDR3 spans 16 residues. The germline V gene has CDR1 MNHEY and CDR2 SMNVEV (reference sequence). A word on this clone: Its target is not known.

Broader study findings: It was found that vaccine and placebo recipients had similar non-spike TCR breadth. The analyses of TCR breadth and depth may have understated the size of total T cell responses.

Clones were read by immunoSEQ multiplex PCR, and TCRdb kept only the in-frame ones, dropping some. The table shows over 85,000 clones, with less than 85% occurring only once. Sequencing used peripheral blood, obtained after recovery from COVID-19. This chain connects TRBV27 to TRBJ2-2; 10 bases are shared with TRBD1. The source is a human donor who had recovered from COVID-19. CDR3: CASSPRQGAVTGELFF. The CDR3 DNA follows: TGTGCCAGCAGTCCCAGACAGGGGGCGGTCACCGGGGAGCTGTTTTTT.